This entry concerns a single T cell receptor (beta chain). This clonotype occurred a few times. What this receptor recognizes is not known. Base qualities are not provided; no much larger clone lies one nucleotide away. These data originate in a study of T-cell memory formation after mild COVID-19 (dated by TCRdb to about 2021). As for the study more broadly: TCR sequence clusters from the two donors were found to be largely donor specific. In two donors, T-cell clones that expanded and contracted after mild COVID-19 were followed by sequencing TCRalpha and TCRbeta repertoires longitudinally. The cohort comprised two young, previously healthy adult volunteers, one female and one male.

Inclusive of the bounding cysteine and phenylalanine, the CDR3 is 14 residues long. Kept here is only the CDR3 DNA, which spans 42 bases and is read in frame from base 1. According to the germline V gene, CDR1 reads MNHEY and CDR2 reads SVGEGT. Sequencer: Illumina NovaSeq 6000. TCRalpha and TCRbeta cDNA libraries were built by 5'RACE with constant-segment primers, adding sample barcodes and unique molecular identifiers. RNA was extracted from every sample with Trizol reagent. Amplification of the libraries took two PCR steps, and the second step added a second sample barcode plus Illumina TruSeq adapters. The libraries were sequenced on an Illumina NovaSeq using 2 x 150 bp paired-end reads. The paper's processing steps were these. With migec v1.2.7, reads were demultiplexed and then collapsed into UMI-guided consensus sequences. Using mixcr v2.1.11, UMI consensuses were aligned to TRA and TRB V and J templates and then assembled into clonotypes. A clonotype was counted as expanded or contracted only when both edgeR and NoisET called the clonotype significant, with the noise models trained on biological replicates. For edgeR calls, the cutoffs were a false discovery rate-adjusted p below 0.01 and a log2 fold-change threshold of 1. As an exploratory analysis of dynamics, max-normalized trajectories of the 1000 most abundant clonotypes were examined with PCA combined with hierarchical clustering. Each responding clone was given a CD4 or CD8 phenotype based on the CD4+ and CD8+ repertoires, which had been sequenced separately. The raw public data were reprocessed by TCRdb itself: fastp quality trimming at Q25, MiXCR clonotype calling, in-frame beta chains only. Rows with one shared CDR3 protein collapse into an entry with the most common genes and DNA. V and J calls and clone size were set by TCRdb, not the authors. The sample includes about 470,000 distinct CDR3 sequences, with roughly 25% observed a single time. Jointly, the top ten make up around an eighth of the sample.

Study-wide findings and limitations: Only a couple of mild cases were covered in the study, and larger cohorts including severe cases with pre-infection samples were considered necessary. SARS-CoV-2 specificity of the second-wave clones peaking on day 37 was not confirmed. The detection of some responding clones in pre-infection memory suggests that pre-existing cross-reactive memory T cells joined the SARS-CoV-2 response. Clones contracting from day 15 to 85 had balanced CD4/CD8 phenotypes, while a second wave expanding from day 15 to 37 was biased towards CD4+. Contracting CD4+ clones appeared mostly in the CM and EM memory subsets, whereas CD8+ clones were enriched in EMRA.

Ficoll-Paque density gradient centrifugation was the method used to isolate PBMCs. The clonotype originates from an adult woman who had mild COVID-19 (a few samples of this study predate the infection). The sample titles of this study are shuffled in the database, so cell type and time point are left out; the donor was told from shared clones. The sequence links TRBV6-2 or TRBV6-3 to TRBJ2-2, with the identity of the D gene unclear. Sample: PBMCs or a T cell subset sorted from them (not recorded which). The DNA reads TGTGCAGCTTCTCAGGCACTAAACACCGGGGAGCTGTTTTTT. Its protein is CAASQALNTGELFF.